This T cell receptor (beta chain) was sequenced in a study of CD8 T cells in Susac syndrome. The overall study: When their blood was taken, patients with Susac syndrome were therapy-naive, taking corticosteroids, or taking intravenous immunoglobulin alone. Points from the study as a whole: No clonal expansion appeared among CD4+ T cells in Susac patients.

This CDR3 region has 14 residues. From germline, CDR1 is SQVTM and CDR2 ANQGSEA. V was shortened by 4 bases and J by 0 bases, with 9 bases between the two germline ends. In regard to this clonotype: Its specificity is not known.

RNA was extracted with the RNeasy kit, and a quantity of 0.5 to 1 ug was reverse transcribed using random hexamers. The authors amplified TCR beta CDR3 across 54 Vbeta and 13 Jbeta using immunoSEQ multiplex PCR. TCRdb analysed the immunoSEQ multiplex PCR reads with MiXCR anew, one entry per CDR3 protein. The sample carries some 77,000 distinct CDR3 sequences, about 92% recorded once. TEMRA cells were enriched by FACS, and CD4+ and CD8+ T cells were negatively isolated. Sequencing was carried out using CD4+ T cells from PBMCs. This clonotype was obtained from a human donor with Susac syndrome. This chain links TRBV29-1 with TRBJ2-2; D gene ambiguous. The CDR3 nucleotides are TGCAGCGTTGGAAGGCAGTCGAACACCGGGGAGCTGTTTTTT. It encodes CSVGRQSNTGELFF.